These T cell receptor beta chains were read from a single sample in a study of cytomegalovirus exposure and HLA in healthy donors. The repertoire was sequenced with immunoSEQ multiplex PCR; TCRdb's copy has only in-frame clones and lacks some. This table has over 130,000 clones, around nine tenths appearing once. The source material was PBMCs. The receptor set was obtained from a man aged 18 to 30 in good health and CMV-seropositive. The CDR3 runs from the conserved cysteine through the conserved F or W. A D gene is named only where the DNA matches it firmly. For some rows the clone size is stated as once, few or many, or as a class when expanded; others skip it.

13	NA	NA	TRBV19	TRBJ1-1	CASSIGINTEAFF	TGTGCCAGTAGTATCGGGATCAACACTGAAGCTTTCTTT
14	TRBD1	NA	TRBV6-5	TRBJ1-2	CASRPDRGQYGYTF	TGTGCCAGCAGACCGGACAGGGGCCAGTATGGCTACACCTTC
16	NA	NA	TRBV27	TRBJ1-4	CASSLYPESPNEKLFF	TGTGCCAGCAGTTTATACCCGGAGAGTCCTAATGAAAAACTGTTTTTT
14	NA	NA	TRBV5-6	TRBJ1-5	CASSLREGNQPQHF	TGTGCCAGCAGCTTAAGGGAGGGCAATCAGCCCCAGCATTTT
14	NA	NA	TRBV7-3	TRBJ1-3	CASTDPGLGNTIYF	TGTGCCAGCACGGATCCAGGGTTGGGAAACACCATATATTTT
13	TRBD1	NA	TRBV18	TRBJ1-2	CASSLDRDYGYTF	TGTGCCAGCTCACTCGACAGGGACTATGGCTACACCTTC
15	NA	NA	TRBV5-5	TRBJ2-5	CASSLEGAGIETQYF	TGTGCCAGCAGCCTGGAGGGGGCTGGGATCGAGACCCAGTACTTC
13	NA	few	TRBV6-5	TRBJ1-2	CASTLARGGGYTF	TGTGCCAGCACCCTCGCTCGAGGGGGTGGCTACACCTTC
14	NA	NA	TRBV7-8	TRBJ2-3	CASSLGYRVDTQYF	TGTGCCAGCAGCTTAGGGTACAGGGTAGATACGCAGTATTTT
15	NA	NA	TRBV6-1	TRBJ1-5	CASSFITGIGQPQHF	TGTGCCAGCAGCTTTATAACAGGTATCGGTCAGCCCCAGCATTTT
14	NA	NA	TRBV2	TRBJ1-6	CASSRLTLNSPLHF	TGTGCCAGCAGTCGACTAACACTAAATTCACCCCTCCACTTT
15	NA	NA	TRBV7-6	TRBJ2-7	CASSSREVGSYEQYF	TGTGCCAGCAGCTCGAGGGAAGTGGGCTCCTACGAGCAGTACTTC
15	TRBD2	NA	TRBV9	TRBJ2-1	CASSVNSGRFNEQFF	TGTGCCAGCAGCGTCAATAGCGGGAGATTCAATGAGCAGTTCTTC
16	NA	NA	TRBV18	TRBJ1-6	CASSPTGTIGSSPLHF	TGTGCCAGCTCACCCACCGGGACAATAGGGTCTTCACCCCTCCACTTT
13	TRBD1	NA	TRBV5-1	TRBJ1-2	CASSAQGAYGYTF	TGCGCCAGCAGCGCACAGGGGGCCTATGGCTACACCTTC
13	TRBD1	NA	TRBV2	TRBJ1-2	CASRRQGLYGYTF	TGTGCCAGCAGACGACAGGGCCTCTATGGCTACACCTTC
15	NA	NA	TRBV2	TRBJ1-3	CASSVIGTTGNTIYF	TGTGCCAGCAGTGTCATTGGGACAACTGGAAACACCATATATTTT
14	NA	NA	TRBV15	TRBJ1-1	CATSRVQGNTEAFF	TGTGCCACCAGCAGAGTCCAGGGGAACACTGAAGCTTTCTTT
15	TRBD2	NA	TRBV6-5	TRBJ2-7	CASSPPLAGTYEQYF	TGTGCCAGCAGCCCCCCGCTAGCGGGGACCTACGAGCAGTACTTC
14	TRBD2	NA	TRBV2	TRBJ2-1	CASSRRGGYNEQFF	TGTGCCAGCAGTCGGAGGGGAGGGTACAATGAGCAGTTCTTC
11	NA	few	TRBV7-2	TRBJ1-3	CASSSGEDINF	TGTGCCAGCAGCTCTGGGGAGGACATCAACTTT
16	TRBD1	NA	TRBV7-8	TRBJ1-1	CASSSPGTGGHTEAFF	TGTGCCAGCAGCTCGCCGGGGACAGGGGGCCACACTGAAGCTTTCTTT
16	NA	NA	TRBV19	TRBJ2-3	CASSPIAGTLTDTQYF	TGTGCCAGTAGTCCTATCGCCGGGACACTGACAGATACGCAGTATTTT
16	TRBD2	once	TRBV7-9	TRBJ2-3	CASRSSPGGPTDTQYF	TGTGCCAGCAGATCCTCCCCGGGGGGGCCCACAGATACGCAGTATTTT
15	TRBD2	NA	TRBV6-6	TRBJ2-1	CASSYSRGAANEQFF	TGTGCCAGCAGTTACTCGCGGGGGGCCGCCAATGAGCAGTTCTTC
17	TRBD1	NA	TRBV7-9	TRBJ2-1	CASSPNPWDSTYNEQFF	TGTGCCAGCAGCCCTAACCCGTGGGACAGTACATACAATGAGCAGTTCTTC
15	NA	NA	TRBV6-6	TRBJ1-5	CASSYLGGNNQPQHF	TGTGCCAGCAGTTACTTAGGGGGTAACAATCAGCCCCAGCATTTT
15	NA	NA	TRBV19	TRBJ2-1	CASSISAGGYNEQFF	TGTGCCAGTAGTATTAGTGCCGGGGGATACAATGAGCAGTTCTTC
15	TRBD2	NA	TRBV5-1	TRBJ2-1	CASSLRGGSYNEQFF	TGCGCCAGCAGCTTACGGGGGGGCTCCTACAATGAGCAGTTCTTC
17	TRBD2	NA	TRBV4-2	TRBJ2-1	CASSQEQPGTSLDEQFF	TGTGCCAGCAGCCAAGAGCAACCCGGGACTAGTCTCGATGAGCAGTTCTTC
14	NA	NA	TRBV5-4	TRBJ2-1	CASSLTGLINEQFF	TGTGCCAGCAGCTTGACAGGGCTGATCAATGAGCAGTTCTTC
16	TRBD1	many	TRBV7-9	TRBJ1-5	CASSSAQGAAGQPQHF	TGTGCCAGCAGCTCGGCTCAGGGGGCTGCGGGTCAGCCCCAGCATTTT
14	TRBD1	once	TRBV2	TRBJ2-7	CASSPGGARREQYF	TGTGCCAGTTCCCCAGGGGGCGCCCGGAGGGAGCAGTACTTC
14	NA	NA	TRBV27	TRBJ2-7	CASSLAGKNYEQYF	TGTGCCAGCAGTTTAGCGGGAAAGAACTACGAGCAGTACTTC
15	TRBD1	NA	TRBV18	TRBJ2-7	CASSPGQGSSYEQYF	TGTGCCAGCTCACCGGGACAGGGGAGCTCCTACGAGCAGTACTTC
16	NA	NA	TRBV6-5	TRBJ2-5	CASSSGIPEGQETQYF	TGTGCCAGCAGTTCGGGGATTCCGGAGGGTCAAGAGACCCAGTACTTC
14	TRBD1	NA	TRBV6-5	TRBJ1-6	CASRGTGYNSPLHF	TGTGCCAGCAGAGGGACAGGGTATAATTCACCCCTCCACTTT
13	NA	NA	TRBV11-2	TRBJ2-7	CASSLSLGRRLYF	TGTGCCAGCAGCTTAAGTTTGGGGCGGCGGCTATACTTC
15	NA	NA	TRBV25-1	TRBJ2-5	CASSAGAGSQETQYF	TGTGCCAGCAGTGCCGGAGCGGGCAGCCAAGAGACCCAGTACTTC
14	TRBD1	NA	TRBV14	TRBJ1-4	CASSQQGAGEKLFF	TGTGCCAGCAGCCAACAGGGGGCAGGTGAAAAACTGTTTTTT
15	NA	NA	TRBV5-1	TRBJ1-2	CASSLQGSANYGYTF	TGCGCCAGCAGCTTGCAGGGGAGTGCCAACTATGGCTACACCTTC
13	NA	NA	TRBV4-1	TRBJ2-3	CASTTGLGDTQYF	TGCGCCAGCACAACGGGACTTGGGGATACGCAGTATTTT
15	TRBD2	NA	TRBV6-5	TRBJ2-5	CASSQTSGVQETQYF	TGTGCCAGCAGTCAGACTAGCGGGGTTCAAGAGACCCAGTACTTC
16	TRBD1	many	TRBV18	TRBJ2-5	CASSPLGTGGQETQYF	TGTGCCAGCTCACCTCTAGGGACAGGGGGCCAAGAGACCCAGTACTTC
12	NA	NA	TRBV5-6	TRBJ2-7	CASSFSGYEQYF	TGTGCCAGCAGCTTCTCGGGTTACGAGCAGTACTTC
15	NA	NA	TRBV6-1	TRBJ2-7	CASSEAYRFSYEQYF	TGTGCCAGCAGTGAAGCTTACAGATTTTCCTACGAGCAGTACTTC